Shown below are 17 T cell receptor beta chains from a single sample sequenced in a study of T cells in Graves' hyperthyroidism and ophthalmopathy. TCR beta CDR3 regions were amplified from RNA transcripts. HTBI primers were used for first-round RT-PCR of the TCR CDR3. TCRdb used MiXCR to reprocess the multiplex PCR reads, holding one entry per CDR3 protein. In the table there are fewer than 450,000 distinct CDR3 sequences, approximately 14% of which are singletons. The sequenced material came from blood. Receptors were obtained from a woman aged 60 to 75 with Graves' ophthalmopathy.

Only a few counts were recorded for this clonotype. The chain links TRBV7-9 to TRBJ2-3; D is unclear. V lost 1 base, J lost 4 bases, and 15 bases lay in between. The CDR3 contains 16 residues. Germline CDR1 is SEHNR and CDR2 is FQNEAQ (reference sequence). CDR3 coding DNA: TGTGCCAGCAGCTTAGATTATGGACCCCTGCCAGATACGCAGTATTTT. This sequence encodes CASSLDYGPLPDTQYF.

The V and J genes are TRBV28 and TRBJ1-6; D remains unclear. Trimming removed 5 bases from V and 6 bases from J, with 11 bases in between. The length of the CDR3 is 14 residues. Germline-derived CDR1 and CDR2 are MDHEN and SYDVKM. The CDR3 DNA is TGTGCCAGCAGTACCTCCGGGAGTAATTCACCCCTCCACTTT. It is translated as CASSTSGSNSPLHF.

Written as DNA, the CDR3 is TGCAGTGCTTGGGACACTTATAGCAATCAGCCCCAGCATTTT. It yields the protein CSAWDTYSNQPQHF. The genes are TRBV20-1 and TRBJ1-5, with D perhaps matching TRBD1 (6 bases). The CDR3 consists of 14 residues. CDR1 is DFQATT, CDR2 SNEGSKA, per germline (reference sequence). The V and J ends lost 5 bases and 0 bases respectively, with 11 bases between them.

The V call is TRBV6-5, the J call TRBJ2-5; 7 bases are a match to TRBD2. The CDR3 sequence is 16 residues long. Germline values: CDR1 MNHEY, CDR2 SVGAGI. Trimming cost V 4 bases and J 2 bases; bases outside gene matches: 10. This CDR3 reads CASSSGGSGLQETQYF. CDR3 DNA: TGTGCCAGCAGTTCCGGGGGTAGCGGGCTACAAGAGACCCAGTACTTC.

Points on this clonotype: This may arise from a read error, as a much more abundant clone is one base away. The chain links TRBV12-3 or TRBV12-4 to TRBJ2-2; unclear D gene. This CDR3 has 14 amino acids. Trimming cost V 6 bases and J 0 bases, with 8 bases left between them. CDR3 region: CASRVFANTGELFF. The CDR3, as DNA: TGTGCCAGCAGAGTGTTCGCGAACACCGGGGAGCTGTTTTTT.

The table lists this clonotype with many counts. The genes are TRBV10-3 and TRBJ2-3; 8 bases agree with TRBD2. This CDR3 spans 15 amino acids. The trim removed 8 bases at V and 0 bases at J, leaving 7 bases unmatched. In germline, CDR1 is ENHRY, CDR2 SYGVKD. CDR3 in amino acids: CAIALAGISTDTQYF. CDR3 bases: TGTGCCATCGCCCTAGCGGGCATTAGCACAGATACGCAGTATTTT.

The chain links TRBV20-1 to TRBJ2-1; the D is unclear. Germline V gene lookup returns CDR1 DFQATT and CDR2 SNEGSKA (reference sequence). This CDR3 is 14 amino acids long. V was shortened by 1 base and J by 5 bases, with 12 bases between the two germline ends. The CDR3 loop is CSARGLSLNNEQFF. CDR3 nucleotide sequence: TGCAGTGCTAGAGGGCTGAGCTTGAACAATGAGCAGTTCTTC.

This clonotype was detected many times. The chain recombines TRBV7-9 with TRBJ2-3; 11 nucleotides align to TRBD2. J was trimmed by 2 bases and V by 5 bases; bases with no gene match: 3. From germline, CDR1 is SEHNR and CDR2 FQNEAQ (reference sequence). The CDR3 contains 15 residues. The CDR3 loop is CASSPLAGVTDTQYF. CDR3 bases: TGTGCCAGCAGCCCACTAGCGGGAGTCACAGATACGCAGTATTTT.

This clonotype came up a few times. The chain uses TRBV20-1 and TRBJ2-7; 12 positions agree with TRBD2. CDR1 DFQATT and CDR2 SNEGSKA come from the germline V gene (reference sequence). The CDR3 has 16 amino acids. Trimming removed 2 bases from V and 4 bases from J; junction bases left unmatched: 9. This CDR3 is CSARPRTSGIIYEQYF. The CDR3 region has the DNA TGCAGTGCTAGACCCCGGACTAGCGGGATCATATACGAGCAGTACTTC.

This clonotype was counted many times. The CDR3 here is CASSPGGGRRNTEAFF. CDR3 nucleotide sequence: TGTGCCAGCAGCCCTGGGGGGGGGAGGAGAAACACTGAAGCTTTCTTT. The V call is TRBV28, the J call TRBJ1-1; a possible D gene is TRBD1 (5 bases). The CDR3 runs 16 residues. Germline CDR1 is MDHEN and CDR2 is SYDVKM. V was clipped by 6 bases and J by 2 bases, with 19 bases between them.

This clonotype occurred many times. The chain recombines TRBV3-1 with TRBJ2-3, with 15 bases fitting TRBD2. The J segment lost 6 bases and the V segment lost 4 bases, leaving 5 bases of the junction unmatched. Germline assignment: CDR1 LGHDT and CDR2 YNNKEL (reference sequence). This CDR3 is 16 amino acids long. CDR3 in amino acids: CASSPGLAGGLDTQYF. DNA for the CDR3: TGTGCCAGCAGCCCCGGACTAGCGGGAGGGCTGGATACGCAGTATTTT.

In this sample, this clonotype turned up many times. This chain connects TRBV5-1 to TRBJ2-7, with TRBD2 matching over 7 bases. V gave up 4 bases and J gave up 5 bases; unmatched junction bases: 12. Germline V gene lookup returns CDR1 SGHRS and CDR2 YFSETQ. The CDR3 runs 15 residues. The CDR3 nucleotides read TGCGCCAGCAGCCCGGGGAGGGTTGGGTTCGACGAGCAGTACTTC. This gives the protein CASSPGRVGFDEQYF.

The chain couples TRBV10-3 to TRBJ2-6; 9 positions agree with TRBD2. The germline V gene has CDR1 ENHRY and CDR2 SYGVKD. The CDR3 spans 17 residues. V shed 8 bases, J shed 0 bases, and the junction held 8 bases outside the gene matches. CDR3 sequence (DNA): TGTGCCATCGCTAGCGGGATCTTGGGCTCTGGGGCCAACGTCCTGACTTTC. It encodes CAIASGILGSGANVLTF.

This clonotype was observed at least ten times. The chain combines TRBV6-1 with TRBJ2-5; no definite D call. Germline V lookup: CDR1 MNHNS, CDR2 SASEGT. V was pared by 1 base and J by 2 bases, with 8 bases between. This CDR3 has 14 amino acids. The CDR3 DNA reads as TGTGCCAGCAGTGAAGAGGGAAGACAAGAGACCCAGTACTTC. It specifies CASSEEGRQETQYF.

This clonotype was seen more than once but under ten times. In DNA, the CDR3 is TGTGCCAGTAGTAACCGCCAGTATGGCTACACCTTC. Its translation: CASSNRQYGYTF. The chain joins TRBV19 to TRBJ1-2, with D uncertain. The CDR3 covers 12 residues. The germline V gene has CDR1 LNHDA and CDR2 SQIVND (reference sequence). V dropped 4 bases and J dropped 5 bases, with 8 bases sitting between them.

This clonotype was counted at least ten times. This chain uses TRBV3-1 with TRBJ2-2; D is ambiguous. Germline V CDR1 and CDR2: LGHDT, YNNKEL (reference sequence). V shed 2 bases and J shed 5 bases, with 0 bases lying between them. There are 11 residues in the CDR3. In DNA, the CDR3 is TGTGCCAGCAGCCAAACCGGGGAGCTGTTTTTT. Protein product: CASSQTGELFF.

The V and J genes are TRBV11-2 and TRBJ2-2, with D unresolved. CDR1 SGHAT and CDR2 FQNNGV come from the germline V gene. The CDR3 runs to 11 residues. Between the trimmed V and J ends, which lost 7 bases and 9 bases, there was a span of 9 bases. The CDR3 nucleotides are TGTGCCAGCACCGTAGGGTGGGAGCTGTTTTTT. Amino acids: CASTVGWELFF.